This record covers a single T cell receptor beta chain. Only in-frame clones appear in the TCRdb table, and some are missing; sequencing was by immunoSEQ multiplex PCR. The profile shows some 70,000 clones, roughly 72% of them singletons. This entry belongs to a study of blood T cell repertoires in COVID-19. CDR3 length: 17 amino acids. The germline V and J ends were trimmed by 3 bases and 0 bases, with 14 bases remaining between them. Germline V gene sequence: CDR1 MNHEY, CDR2 SMNVEV (reference sequence). The sequenced material came from peripheral blood. The rearrangement uses TRBV27 and TRBJ2-2, with D possibly TRBD2 on 5 matching bases. The sequence derives from a man in his 60s with COVID-19, enrolled during active disease. The CDR3 coding sequence is TGTGCCAGCAGTTTTCGATTAGCGAGTACGAACACCGGGGAGCTGTTTTTT. Protein product: CASSFRLASTNTGELFF.